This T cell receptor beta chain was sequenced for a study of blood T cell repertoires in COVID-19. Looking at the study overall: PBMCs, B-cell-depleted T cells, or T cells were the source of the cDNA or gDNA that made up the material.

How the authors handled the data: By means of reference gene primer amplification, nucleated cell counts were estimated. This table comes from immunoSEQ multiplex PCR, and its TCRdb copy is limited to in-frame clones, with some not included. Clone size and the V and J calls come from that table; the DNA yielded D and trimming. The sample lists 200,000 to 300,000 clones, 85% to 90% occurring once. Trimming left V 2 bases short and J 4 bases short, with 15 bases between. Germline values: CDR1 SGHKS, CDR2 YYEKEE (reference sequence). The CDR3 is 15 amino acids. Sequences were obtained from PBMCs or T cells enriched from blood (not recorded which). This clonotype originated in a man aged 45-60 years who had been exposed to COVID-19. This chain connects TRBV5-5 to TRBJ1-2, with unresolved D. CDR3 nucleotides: TGTGCCAGCAGCTTTGATGGAAGAGGGCTCTATGGCTACACCTTC. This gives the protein CASSFDGRGLYGYTF.